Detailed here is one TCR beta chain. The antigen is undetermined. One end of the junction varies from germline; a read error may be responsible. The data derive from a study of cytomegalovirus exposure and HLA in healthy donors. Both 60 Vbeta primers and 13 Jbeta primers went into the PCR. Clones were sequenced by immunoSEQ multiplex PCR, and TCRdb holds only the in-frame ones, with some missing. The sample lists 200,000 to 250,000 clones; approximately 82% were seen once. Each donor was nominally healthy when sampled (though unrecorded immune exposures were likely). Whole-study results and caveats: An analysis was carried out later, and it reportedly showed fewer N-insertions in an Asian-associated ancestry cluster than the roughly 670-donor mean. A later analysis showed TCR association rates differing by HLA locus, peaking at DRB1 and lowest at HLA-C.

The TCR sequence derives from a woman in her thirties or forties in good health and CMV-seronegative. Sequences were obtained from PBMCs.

CDR3 sequence: CASSRSEGLTGTGAPGGIF. CDR3 in DNA: TGCGCCAGCAGCCGTTCAGAAGGGTTAACCGGGACAGGGGCTCCGGGAGGCATCTTT. The chain is built from TRBV4-1 and TRBJ1-1, with 10 positions matching TRBD1. The CDR3 sequence is 19 residues long. Germline CDR1 is MGHRA and CDR2 is YSYEKL.